What follows are 23 T cell receptor beta chains derived from one specimen sequenced in a study of T cell repertoires in cytomegalovirus infection. One entry per CDR3 protein, called by TCRdb with MiXCR from the reads. The table shows under 350,000 distinct CDR3 sequences, with approximately 8.9% occurring only once. Material: PBMCs. The source is a human donor in good health (CMV status not recorded). Some clones in this sample may be carry-over from other donors' samples.

There are many counts of this clonotype. The chain links TRBV20-1 to TRBJ2-5, with D perhaps given as TRBD1 or TRBD2 (5 bases each). V lost 5 bases, J lost 5 bases, and 21 bases lay in between. The CDR3 consists of 15 residues. Germline V gene sequence: CDR1 DFQATT, CDR2 SNEGSKA (reference sequence). CDR3 in amino acids: CSAWTSDSREETQYF. CDR3 sequence (DNA): TGCAGTGCTTGGACGTCGGACTCCAGGGAGGAGACCCAGTACTTC.

This clonotype was observed many times. The genes are TRBV6-2 or TRBV6-3 and TRBJ2-7; D possibly corresponds to TRBD1 (6 bases). V was cut by 0 bases and J by 0 bases, with 9 bases left in between. This CDR3 has 15 amino acids. Germline V gene sequence: CDR1 MNHEY, CDR2 SVGEGT. The CDR3 reads CASSYSGHLSYEQYV. The CDR3 nucleotides read TGTGCCAGCAGTTACTCGGGACACCTCTCCTACGAGCAGTACGTC.

This clonotype was detected only once. In DNA, the CDR3 is TGCAGTGCTTTCCGGGACTCGGGCTTCCCCTCTGGAAACACCATATATTTT. This codes for CSAFRDSGFPSGNTIYF. This chain connects TRBV20-1 to TRBJ1-3, with D possibly being TRBD1 (5 bases). In germline, CDR1 is DFQATT, CDR2 SNEGSKA (reference sequence). V shed 5 bases and J shed 0 bases, with 20 bases lying between them. This CDR3 contains 17 residues.

There are many counts of this clonotype. The V call is TRBV7-2, the J call TRBJ1-1; 12 bases map to TRBD1. Trimming removed 8 bases from V and 6 bases from J; junction bases left unmatched: 7. Germline V lookup: CDR1 SGHTA, CDR2 FQGNSA. The CDR3 runs to 14 residues. The CDR3 region is CASLPGQGAAEAFF. CDR3 nucleotide sequence: TGTGCCAGCCTCCCGGGACAGGGGGCTGCTGAAGCTTTCTTT. The variable domain in full, completed from reference TRBV7-2 and TRBJ1-1, reads GAGVSQSPSNKVTEKGKDVELRCDPISGHTALYWYRQSLGQGLEFLIYFQGNSAPDKSGLPSDRFSAERTGGSVSTLTIQRTQQEDSAVYLCASLPGQGAAEAFFGQGTRLTVV.

This clonotype was counted many times. DNA of the CDR3: TGTGCCAGCAGCGTACGGACAGGGTTCAATTCACCCCTCCACTTT. Translation: CASSVRTGFNSPLHF. The chain employs TRBV9 and TRBJ1-6; 8 nucleotides agree with TRBD1. The germline V gene encodes CDR1 SGDLS and CDR2 YYNGEE. V shed 1 base, J shed 7 bases, and the junction held 4 bases outside the gene matches. The CDR3 has 15 amino acids.

This clonotype was recorded many times. This chain connects TRBV7-2 to TRBJ2-2, with D possibly called TRBD1 or TRBD2 (5 bases each). This CDR3 is 16 amino acids long. Germline lookup yields CDR1 SGHTA and CDR2 FQGNSA. V lost 5 bases and J 5 bases, leaving 18 bases between the germline ends. The CDR3 nucleotides read TGTGCCAGCAGCCCCCCGGGACGGAAGTTAACCGGGGAGCTGTTTTTT. It yields the protein CASSPPGRKLTGELFF.

With respect to this clonotype: Since a much larger clone is just one base distant, this may be a read error. The chain recombines TRBV27 with TRBJ2-2; D possibly corresponds to TRBD1 (7 bases). V was pared by 10 bases and J by 1 base, with 13 bases between. The CDR3 spans 14 residues. Germline assignment: CDR1 MNHEY and CDR2 SMNVEV (reference sequence). CDR3 region: CATQGGLNTGELFF. CDR3 DNA sequence: TGTGCCACCCAGGGGGGTCTGAACACCGGGGAGCTGTTTTTT.

This clonotype was recorded at least ten times. This chain connects TRBV25-1 to TRBJ2-5; TRBD2 matches at 8 bases. Germline lookup yields CDR1 MGHDK and CDR2 SYGVNS. V lost 3 bases and J lost 5; bases outside the gene matches: 5. This CDR3 comprises 14 residues. The CDR3 spells CASSDTGGFETQYF. CDR3 in DNA: TGTGCCAGCAGTGATACGGGGGGGTTCGAGACCCAGTACTTC.

This clonotype was counted many times. CDR3 amino acids: CASSQGSSGNTDTQYF. CDR3 DNA sequence: TGTGCCAGCAGCCAAGGGTCTAGCGGGAACACAGATACGCAGTATTTT. The gene calls are TRBV3-1 and TRBJ2-3, with 9 positions matching TRBD2. This CDR3 contains 16 residues. Losses at the gene ends were 1 base for V and 2 bases for J; bases not matched to a gene: 4. The germline gives CDR1 LGHDT, CDR2 YNNKEL (reference sequence).

This rearrangement joins TRBV27 to TRBJ1-1, with D tentatively TRBD1 (5 bases). The V end lost 5 bases, the J end lost 5 bases, and 15 bases lay between the germline ends. This CDR3 spans 14 amino acids. Germline V lookup: CDR1 MNHEY, CDR2 SMNVEV (reference sequence). The CDR3 spells CASSGPEGRTEAFF. In DNA, the CDR3 is TGTGCCAGCAGTGGCCCTGAGGGACGGACTGAAGCTTTCTTT.

This clonotype has ten or more counts. This chain connects TRBV20-1 to TRBJ2-2; possibly TRBD2 for D (6 bases). This CDR3 has 15 amino acids. Trimming shortened V by 2 bases and J by 5 bases, and 15 bases separated the two germline ends. CDR1 is DFQATT and CDR2 is SNEGSKA in the germline V gene (reference sequence). The CDR3 sequence: CSARTPAGRTGELFF. The CDR3 coding sequence is TGCAGTGCTAGAACCCCGGCAGGGAGGACCGGGGAGCTGTTTTTT.

The chain has TRBV25-1 and TRBJ2-1; D not resolved. V lost 3 bases, J lost 5 bases, and 11 bases lay in between. The CDR3 extends over 14 amino acids. Per germline, CDR1 MGHDK and CDR2 SYGVNS. CDR3: CASSDSPPHNEQFF. CDR3 DNA: TGTGCCAGCAGTGACTCCCCCCCCCACAATGAGCAGTTCTTC.

This clonotype was observed many times. V usage is TRBV19 and J usage is TRBJ1-6, with D possibly matching TRBD1 (6 bases). Trimming stripped 5 bases from V and 9 bases from J, with 20 bases between. This CDR3 is 16 amino acids long. The V gene's germline CDR1 is LNHDA and CDR2 SQIVND (reference sequence). The DNA for the CDR3 is TGTGCCAGTAGTCCCCCTCAGGGACAAGGTAGTTCACCCCTCCACTTT. Protein sequence: CASSPPQGQGSSPLHF.

This clonotype was picked up many times. The V gene is TRBV7-9, the J gene TRBJ2-5; no firm D call. Trimming removed 7 bases at V and 3 bases at J, with 12 bases between. The CDR3 loop spans 13 amino acids. CDR1 SEHNR and CDR2 FQNEAQ come from the germline V gene (reference sequence). CDR3 sequence reads: CASTLFLEETQYF. The CDR3 coding sequence is TGTGCCAGCACCCTATTTTTAGAAGAGACCCAGTACTTC.

At least ten counts were recorded for this clonotype. The rearrangement joins TRBV20-1 to TRBJ2-3; 9 bases fit TRBD2. The CDR3 is 16 residues long. Germline V CDR1 and CDR2: DFQATT, SNEGSKA (reference sequence). The V and J ends lost 1 base and 6 bases, in that order; junction bases with no gene match: 11. Here the CDR3 DNA reads TGCAGTGCTAGAGTTCAGCGGGGGGACCTTGGGGATACGCAGTATTTT. It yields the protein CSARVQRGDLGDTQYF.

V is TRBV27 and J is TRBJ1-2; D gene unclear. CDR1 is MNHEY, CDR2 SMNVEV, per germline (reference sequence). This CDR3 spans 13 amino acids. Trimming left V 1 base short and J 5 bases short, with 8 bases between. Written as DNA, the CDR3 is TGTGCCAGCAGTTTATGCCAACTATATGGCTACACCTTC. Its protein is CASSLCQLYGYTF.

This clonotype was recorded at least ten times. The chain joins TRBV12-3 or TRBV12-4 to TRBJ2-5; TRBD2 aligns across 9 bases. The CDR3 runs 16 residues. The V segment lost 6 bases and the J segment 5 bases; nucleotides outside the gene matches: 13. As DNA, the CDR3 is TGTGCCAGCAGCCCCTTCGTAGCGGGGGTACGGGAGACCCAGTACTTC. Its translation is CASSPFVAGVRETQYF.

This clonotype turned up a few times. This chain connects TRBV20-1 to TRBJ1-4, with 8 bases identical to TRBD1. V lost 0 bases, J lost 6 bases, and 6 bases stayed unmatched. CDR3 length equals 15 residues. The germline V gene encodes CDR1 DFQATT and CDR2 SNEGSKA (reference sequence). CDR3 in amino acids: CSARDAAGGDEKLFF. Here the CDR3 DNA reads TGCAGTGCTAGAGATGCGGCAGGGGGCGATGAAAAACTGTTTTTT.

There are many counts of this clonotype. The V and J genes are TRBV29-1 and TRBJ1-1; D remains ambiguous. Germline V gives CDR1 SQVTM, CDR2 ANQGSEA. The V gene lost 7 bases and the J gene lost 0 bases, with 6 bases spanning the gap. This CDR3 contains 11 residues. The CDR3 DNA sequence: TGCAGCGCGGAGTTGAACACTGAAGCTTTCTTT. Translated: CSAELNTEAFF.

The V and J genes are TRBV20-1 and TRBJ1-4, with TRBD1 identical over 10 bases. The germline gives CDR1 DFQATT, CDR2 SNEGSKA (reference sequence). Unmatched junction bases numbered 8, after V lost 6 bases and J lost 7 bases. The CDR3 is 14 amino acids. CDR3 region: CSASGGTGVEKLFF. DNA for the CDR3: TGCAGTGCCAGTGGTGGGACAGGGGTTGAAAAACTGTTTTTT.

CDR3 DNA sequence: TGTGCCAGCAGCCAGGTGCAGTCCTATGGCTACACCTTC. It specifies CASSQVQSYGYTF. V gene TRBV14 combines with J gene TRBJ1-2; D not certain. The CDR3 runs 13 residues. With 3 bases removed from V and 4 bases from J, the gap between germline ends came to 9 bases. Germline values: CDR1 SGHDN, CDR2 FVKESK.

This clonotype was observed many times. The rearrangement uses TRBV27 and TRBJ2-7; 8 bases fit TRBD1. Germline CDR1 is MNHEY and CDR2 is SMNVEV (reference sequence). V was pared by 6 bases and J by 3 bases, with 7 bases of the junction left unmatched. This CDR3 is built from 14 residues. This CDR3 is CASSRGQDLYEQYF. CDR3 DNA sequence: TGTGCCAGCAGCCGGGGACAGGACCTCTACGAGCAGTACTTC.

The sample holds many counts of this clonotype. The genes are TRBV20-1 and TRBJ1-1, with D maybe TRBD1 (6 bases). The CDR3 spans 13 residues. Germline V gene lookup returns CDR1 DFQATT and CDR2 SNEGSKA (reference sequence). The V and J ends lost 4 bases and 4 bases respectively, with 13 bases between them. The CDR3 DNA sequence: TGCAGTGCTAACACAGGGTCGAGCACTGAAGCTTTCTTT. As protein: CSANTGSSTEAFF.